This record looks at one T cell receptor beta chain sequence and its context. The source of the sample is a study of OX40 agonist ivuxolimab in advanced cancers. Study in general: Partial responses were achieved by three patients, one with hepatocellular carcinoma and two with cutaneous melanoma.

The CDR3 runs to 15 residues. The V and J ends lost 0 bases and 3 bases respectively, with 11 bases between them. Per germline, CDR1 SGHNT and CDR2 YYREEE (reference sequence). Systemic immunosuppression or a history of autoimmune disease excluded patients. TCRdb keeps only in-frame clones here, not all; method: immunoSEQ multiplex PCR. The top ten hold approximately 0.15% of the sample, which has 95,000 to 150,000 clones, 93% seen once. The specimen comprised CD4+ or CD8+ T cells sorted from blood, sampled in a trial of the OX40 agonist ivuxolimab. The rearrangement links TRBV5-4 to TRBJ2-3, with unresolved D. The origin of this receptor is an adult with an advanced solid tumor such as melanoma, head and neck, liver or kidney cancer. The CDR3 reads CASSLDVRQTDTQYF. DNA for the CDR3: TGTGCCAGCAGCTTGGATGTGCGACAAACAGATACGCAGTATTTT.